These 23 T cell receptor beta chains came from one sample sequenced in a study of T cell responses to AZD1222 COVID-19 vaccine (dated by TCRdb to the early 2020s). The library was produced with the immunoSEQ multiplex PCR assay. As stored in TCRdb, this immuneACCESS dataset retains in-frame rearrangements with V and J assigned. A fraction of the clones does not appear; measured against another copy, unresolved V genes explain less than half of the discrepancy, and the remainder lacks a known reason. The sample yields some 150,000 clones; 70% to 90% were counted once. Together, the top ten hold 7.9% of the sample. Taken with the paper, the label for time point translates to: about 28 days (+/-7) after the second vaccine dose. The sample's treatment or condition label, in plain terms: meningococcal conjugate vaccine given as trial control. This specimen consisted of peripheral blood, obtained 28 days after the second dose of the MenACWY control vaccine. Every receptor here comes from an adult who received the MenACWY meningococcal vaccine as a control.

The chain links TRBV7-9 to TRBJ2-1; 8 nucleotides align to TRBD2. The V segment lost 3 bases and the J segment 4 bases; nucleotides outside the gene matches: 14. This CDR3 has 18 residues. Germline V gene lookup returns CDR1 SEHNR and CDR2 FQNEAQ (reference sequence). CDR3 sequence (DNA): TGTGCCAGCAGCTTCAACCTGGGCGTTAGCGGGGTATACAATGAGCAGTTCTTC. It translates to CASSFNLGVSGVYNEQFF.

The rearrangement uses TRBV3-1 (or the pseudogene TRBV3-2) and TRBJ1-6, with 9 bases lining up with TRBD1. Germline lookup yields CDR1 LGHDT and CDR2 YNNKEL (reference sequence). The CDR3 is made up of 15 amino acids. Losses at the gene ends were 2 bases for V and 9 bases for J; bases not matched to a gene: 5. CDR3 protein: CASSQPGQGSSPLHF. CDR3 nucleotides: TGTGCCAGCAGCCAACCGGGACAGGGAAGTTCACCCCTCCACTTT.

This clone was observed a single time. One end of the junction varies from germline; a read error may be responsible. The CDR3 loop is CASSFPRTSGLLHF. DNA for the CDR3: TGTGCCAGCAGTTTTCCCCGGACTAGCGGACTACTCCACTTC. The V gene is TRBV6-2 or TRBV6-3, the J gene TRBJ2-7; TRBD2 matches at 10 bases. The CDR3 totals 14 residues. Germline values: CDR1 MNHEY, CDR2 SVGEGT.

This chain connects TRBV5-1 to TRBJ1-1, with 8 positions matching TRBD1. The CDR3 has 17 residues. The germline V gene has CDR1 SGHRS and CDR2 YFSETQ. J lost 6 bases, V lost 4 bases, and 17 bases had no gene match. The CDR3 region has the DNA TGCGCCAGCAGCCTACGTGGACAGGGTCTTATCCCCGCTGAAGCTTTCTTT. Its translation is CASSLRGQGLIPAEAFF. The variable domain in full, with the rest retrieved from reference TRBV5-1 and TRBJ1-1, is KAGVTQTPRYLIKTRGQQVTLSCSPISGHRSVSWYQQTPGQGLQFLFEYFSETQRNKGNFPGRFSGRQFSNSRSEMNVSTLELGDSALYLCASSLRGQGLIPAEAFFGQGTRLTVV.

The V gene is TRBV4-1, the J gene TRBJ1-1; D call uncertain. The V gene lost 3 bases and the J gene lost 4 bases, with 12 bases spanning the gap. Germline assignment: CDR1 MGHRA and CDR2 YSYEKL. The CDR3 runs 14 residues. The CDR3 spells CASSQQRAGTEAFF. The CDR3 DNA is TGCGCCAGCAGCCAGCAAAGGGCAGGCACTGAAGCTTTCTTT.

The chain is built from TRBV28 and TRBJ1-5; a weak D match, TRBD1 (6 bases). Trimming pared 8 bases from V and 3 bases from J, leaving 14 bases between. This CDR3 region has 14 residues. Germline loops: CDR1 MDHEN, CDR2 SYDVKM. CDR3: CASVGGPDNQPQHF. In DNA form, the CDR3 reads TGTGCCAGCGTCGGGGGCCCCGACAATCAGCCCCAGCATTTT. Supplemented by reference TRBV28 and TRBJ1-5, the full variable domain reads DVKVTQSSRYLVKRTGEKVFLECVQDMDHENMFWYRQDPGLGLRLIYFSYDVKMKEKGDIPEGYSVSREKKERFSLILESASTNQTSMYLCASVGGPDNQPQHFGDGTRLSIL.

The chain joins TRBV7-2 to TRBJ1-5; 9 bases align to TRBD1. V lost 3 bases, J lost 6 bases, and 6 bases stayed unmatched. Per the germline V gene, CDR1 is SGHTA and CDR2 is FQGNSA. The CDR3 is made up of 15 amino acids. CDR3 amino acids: CASSFYRGPGQPQHF. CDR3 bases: TGTGCCAGCAGCTTTTACAGGGGGCCGGGTCAGCCCCAGCATTTT.

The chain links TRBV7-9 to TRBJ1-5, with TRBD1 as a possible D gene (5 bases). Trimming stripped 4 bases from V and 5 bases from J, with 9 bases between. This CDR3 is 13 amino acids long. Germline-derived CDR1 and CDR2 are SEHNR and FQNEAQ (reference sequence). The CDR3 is CASSSWGDQPQHF. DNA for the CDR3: TGTGCCAGCAGCTCCTGGGGCGATCAGCCCCAGCATTTT.

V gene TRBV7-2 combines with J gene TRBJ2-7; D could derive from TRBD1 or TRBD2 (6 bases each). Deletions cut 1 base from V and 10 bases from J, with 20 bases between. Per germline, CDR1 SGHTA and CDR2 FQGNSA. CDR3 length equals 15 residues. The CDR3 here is CASSLEGGPPLRQYF. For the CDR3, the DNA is TGTGCCAGCAGCTTAGAGGGGGGCCCACCCTTACGCCAGTACTTC.

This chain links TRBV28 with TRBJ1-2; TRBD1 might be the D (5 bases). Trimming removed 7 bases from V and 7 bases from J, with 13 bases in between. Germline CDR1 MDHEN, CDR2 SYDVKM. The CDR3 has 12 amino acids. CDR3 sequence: CASTSPGSGYTF. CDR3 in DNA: TGTGCCAGCACCTCTCCAGGGTCTGGCTACACCTTC.

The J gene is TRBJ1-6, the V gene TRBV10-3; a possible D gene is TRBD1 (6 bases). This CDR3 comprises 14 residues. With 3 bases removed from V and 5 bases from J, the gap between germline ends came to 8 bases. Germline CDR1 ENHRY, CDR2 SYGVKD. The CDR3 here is CAISEQGHNSPLHF. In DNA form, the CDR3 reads TGTGCCATCAGTGAACAGGGCCATAATTCACCCCTCCACTTT.

The CDR3 protein is CASSPGTGIPKLFF. In nucleotides, the CDR3 is TGTGCCAGTAGTCCCGGGACAGGGATACCGAAACTGTTTTTT. This chain links TRBV19 with TRBJ1-4; 9 bases match TRBD1. In germline, CDR1 is LNHDA, CDR2 SQIVND (reference sequence). Trimming took 5 bases from V and 11 from J; bases not matched to a gene: 9. The CDR3 has 14 residues.

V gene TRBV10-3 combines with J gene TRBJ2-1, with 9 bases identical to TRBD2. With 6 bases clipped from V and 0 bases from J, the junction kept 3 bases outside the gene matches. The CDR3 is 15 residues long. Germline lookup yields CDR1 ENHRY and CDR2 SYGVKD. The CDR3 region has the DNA TGTGCCATCAGCGATAGCGGGGGCTCCTACAATGAGCAGTTCTTC. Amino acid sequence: CAISDSGGSYNEQFF.

The CDR3 sequence is CAWAPWDEQFF. The CDR3, as DNA: TGTGCCTGGGCCCCCTGGGATGAGCAGTTCTTC. The rearrangement uses TRBV30 and TRBJ2-1; D call uncertain. The CDR3 sequence is 11 residues long. From germline, CDR1 is GTSNPN and CDR2 SVGIG (reference sequence). Trimming removed 5 bases at V and 8 bases at J, with 10 bases between. Supplemented by reference TRBV30 and TRBJ2-1, the full variable domain reads SQTIHQWPATLVQPVGSPLSLECTVEGTSNPNLYWYRQAAGRGLQLLFYSVGIGQISSEVPQNLSASRPQDRQFILSSKKLLLSDSGFYLCAWAPWDEQFFGPGTRLTVL.

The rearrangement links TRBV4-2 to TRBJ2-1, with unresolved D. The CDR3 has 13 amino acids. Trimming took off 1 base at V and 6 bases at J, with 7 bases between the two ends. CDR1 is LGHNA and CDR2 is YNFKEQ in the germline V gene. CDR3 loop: CASSQAEVNEQFF. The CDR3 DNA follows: TGTGCCAGCAGCCAAGCAGAGGTCAATGAGCAGTTCTTC.

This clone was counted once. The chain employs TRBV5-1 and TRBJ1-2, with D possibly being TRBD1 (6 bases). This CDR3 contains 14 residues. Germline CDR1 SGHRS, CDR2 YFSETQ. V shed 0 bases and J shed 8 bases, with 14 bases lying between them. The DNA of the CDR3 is TGCGCCAGCAGCTTGGACCAAGGGGGGAGAGGCTACACCTTC. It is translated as CASSLDQGGRGYTF.

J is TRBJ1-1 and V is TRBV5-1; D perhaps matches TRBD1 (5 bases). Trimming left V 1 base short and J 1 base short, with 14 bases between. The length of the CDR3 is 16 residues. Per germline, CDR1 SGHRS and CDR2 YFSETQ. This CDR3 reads CASSLSRAPENTEAFF. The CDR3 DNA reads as TGCGCCAGCAGCTTGTCCAGGGCTCCCGAGAACACTGAAGCTTTCTTT.

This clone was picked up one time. CDR3 sequence: CASSLSTRRTRGTIAQYF. The CDR3 region has the DNA TGTGCCAGCAGTTTATCTACACGTCGGACCCGCGGTACGATCGCGCAGTATTTT. This sequence joins TRBV28 and TRBJ2-3; D remains ambiguous. The CDR3 spans 18 residues. CDR1 MDHEN and CDR2 SYDVKM come from the germline V gene. V shed 1 base and J shed 10 bases, with 27 bases lying between them.

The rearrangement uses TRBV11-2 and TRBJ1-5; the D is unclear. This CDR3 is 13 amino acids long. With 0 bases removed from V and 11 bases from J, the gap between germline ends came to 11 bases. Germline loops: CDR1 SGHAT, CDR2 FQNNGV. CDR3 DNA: TGTGCCAGCAGCTTAGAAGTGTCAATGGCCCAGCATTTT. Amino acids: CASSLEVSMAQHF.

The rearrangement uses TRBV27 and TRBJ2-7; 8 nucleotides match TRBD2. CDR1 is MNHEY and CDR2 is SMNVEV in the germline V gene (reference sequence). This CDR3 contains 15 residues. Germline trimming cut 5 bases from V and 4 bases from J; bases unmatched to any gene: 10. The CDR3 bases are TGTGCCAGCAGTCCCTCGGGGGGGATGTCTTACGAGCAGTACTTC. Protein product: CASSPSGGMSYEQYF.

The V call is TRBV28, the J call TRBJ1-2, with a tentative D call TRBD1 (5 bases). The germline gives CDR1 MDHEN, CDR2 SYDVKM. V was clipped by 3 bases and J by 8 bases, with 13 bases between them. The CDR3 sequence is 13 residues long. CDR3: CASSFPGRSGYTF. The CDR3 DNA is TGTGCCAGCAGTTTTCCGGGGCGGTCGGGCTACACCTTC.

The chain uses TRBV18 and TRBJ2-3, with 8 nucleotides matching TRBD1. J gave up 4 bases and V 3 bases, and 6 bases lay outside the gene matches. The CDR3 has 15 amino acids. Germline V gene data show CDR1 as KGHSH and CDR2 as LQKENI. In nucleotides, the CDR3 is TGTGCCAGCTCACCGAACCAGGGGGCTGCAGATACGCAGTATTTT. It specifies CASSPNQGAADTQYF.

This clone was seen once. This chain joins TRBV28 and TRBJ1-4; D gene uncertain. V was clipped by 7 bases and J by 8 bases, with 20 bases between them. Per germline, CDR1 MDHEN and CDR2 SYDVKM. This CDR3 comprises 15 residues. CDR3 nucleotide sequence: TGTGCCAGCATCCCTTCTACGCGGTATGGCGAAAAACTGTTTTTT. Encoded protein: CASIPSTRYGEKLFF.